A single sample gave rise to the 22 T cell receptor beta chains below, sequenced in a study of OX40 agonist ivuxolimab in advanced cancers. Here immunoSEQ multiplex PCR was the method, and the copy in TCRdb shows in-frame clones only, minus some. In the table there are 73,000 or so clones, 75% to 85% of which are singletons. The sequencing here drew on CD4+ or CD8+ T cells sorted from blood, taken in a trial of the OX40 agonist ivuxolimab. The receptor source for this set is an adult with an advanced solid tumor such as melanoma, head and neck, liver or kidney cancer.

The table lists this clone with a few counts. The V gene is TRBV10-3, the J gene TRBJ1-1; D is possibly TRBD1 (6 bases). Germline values: CDR1 ENHRY, CDR2 SYGVKD. Trimming removed 2 bases from V and 4 bases from J, with 11 bases in between. The CDR3 runs 14 residues. CDR3 coding DNA: TGTGCCATCAGTGAGGTCGGAGGGGGCACTGAAGCTTTCTTT. Amino acids: CAISEVGGGTEAFF.

V and J are TRBV10-3 and TRBJ2-7; D possibly corresponds to TRBD1 (6 bases). The CDR3 totals 14 residues. Germline V gene sequence: CDR1 ENHRY, CDR2 SYGVKD. V was cut by 0 bases and J by 2 bases, with 8 bases left in between. Here the CDR3 DNA reads TGTGCCATCAGTGAGTCCGGACAGCCCTACGAGCAGTACTTC. Its translation is CAISESGQPYEQYF.

The CDR3 sequence is CASSPDRDGELFF. The CDR3, as DNA: TGTGCCAGCAGCCCGGACAGGGACGGGGAGCTGTTTTTT. The chain combines TRBV6-5 with TRBJ2-2; 8 nucleotides line up with TRBD1. Germline CDR1 and CDR2: MNHEY and SVGAGI. V trimming: 6 bases; J trimming: 7 bases; junction bases outside the gene matches: 4. CDR3 length: 13 residues.

This chain uses TRBV25-1 with TRBJ1-4, with TRBD1 as a possible D gene (6 bases). The germline V gene encodes CDR1 MGHDK and CDR2 SYGVNS. V lost 0 bases and J 7 bases, leaving 9 bases between the germline ends. The CDR3 is 14 amino acids. CDR3 protein: CASSEYRGGEKLFF. The CDR3 nucleotides are TGTGCCAGCAGTGAATACAGGGGAGGTGAAAAACTGTTTTTT.

This chain joins TRBV4-2 and TRBJ2-1; 9 nucleotides agree with TRBD2. The J segment lost 0 bases and the V segment lost 4 bases, leaving 7 bases of the junction unmatched. The CDR3 runs to 17 residues. Germline CDR1 LGHNA, CDR2 YNFKEQ. The CDR3 sequence: CASSPRGRGGSYNEQFF. The CDR3, as DNA: TGTGCCAGCAGCCCCCGCGGGCGGGGGGGCTCCTACAATGAGCAGTTCTTC.

V and J are TRBV7-9 and TRBJ2-3; D gene unclear. CDR3 length: 13 residues. CDR1 and CDR2 from the germline V gene are SEHNR and FQNEAQ (reference sequence). With 4 bases removed from V and 4 bases from J, the gap between germline ends came to 9 bases. The CDR3 region has the DNA TGTGCCAGCAGCTCTACGGGCTCAGATACGCAGTATTTT. It codes for CASSSTGSDTQYF.

This rearrangement joins TRBV19 to TRBJ1-5, with TRBD1 matching 7 bases. Germline V gives CDR1 LNHDA, CDR2 SQIVND (reference sequence). The CDR3 covers 14 residues. V was clipped by 7 bases and J by 5 bases; unmatched bases: 8. CDR3 in DNA: TGTGCCAGTACCGAGGGACAGCCTTATCAGCCCCAGCATTTT. This codes for CASTEGQPYQPQHF.

The chain uses TRBV5-1 and TRBJ2-7; the match to TRBD1 covers 9 bases. Unmatched junction bases numbered 5, after V lost 2 bases and J lost 5 bases. The CDR3 length is 14 residues. Germline V gene sequence: CDR1 SGHRS, CDR2 YFSETQ. The CDR3 bases are TGCGCCAGCAGCTTAGGGACAGGGCGCGACGAGCAGTACTTC. Translation: CASSLGTGRDEQYF.

The rearrangement joins TRBV9 to TRBJ2-5, with 8 bases that match TRBD2. CDR3 length: 16 residues. Unmatched junction bases numbered 6, after V lost 1 base and J lost 1 base. The germline CDR1 and CDR2 sequences are SGDLS and YYNGEE. The CDR3 loop is CASSVSGGRGQETQYF. CDR3 DNA sequence: TGTGCCAGCAGCGTAAGCGGGGGCAGGGGCCAAGAGACCCAGTACTTC.

The chain recombines TRBV5-4 with TRBJ1-6; a weak D match, TRBD1 (6 bases). The germline V gene has CDR1 SGHNT and CDR2 YYREEE (reference sequence). Deletions cut 3 bases from V and 5 bases from J, with 18 bases between. The CDR3 is 17 amino acids. CDR3 nucleotides: TGTGCCAGCAGCTACCCTGGACAGACGATGAATAATTCACCCCTCCACTTT. Translating gives CASSYPGQTMNNSPLHF.

The table lists this clone with a few counts. CDR3: CALTMNTEAFF. CDR3 bases: TGTGCCTTAACAATGAACACTGAAGCTTTCTTT. The V gene is TRBV30, the J gene TRBJ1-1; D unclear. Looked up from germline, CDR1 is GTSNPN and CDR2 is SVGIG (reference sequence). V was cut by 7 bases and J by 0 bases, with 6 bases left in between. The CDR3 consists of 11 residues.

The gene calls are TRBV6-5 and TRBJ1-2, with TRBD1 matching 12 bases. The CDR3 is made up of 15 amino acids. In germline, CDR1 is MNHEY, CDR2 SVGAGI. J was trimmed by 1 base and V by 6 bases; bases with no gene match: 3. This chain's CDR3 is CASRGTGGFNYGYTF. CDR3 sequence (DNA): TGTGCCAGCAGGGGGACAGGGGGCTTTAACTATGGCTACACCTTC.

This clone was seen a single time. The gene calls are TRBV11-2 and TRBJ2-2; the match to TRBD2 covers 9 bases. The V and J ends lost 4 bases and 0 bases, in that order; junction bases with no gene match: 3. The CDR3 runs 16 residues. CDR1 is SGHAT and CDR2 is FQNNGV in the germline V gene. CDR3 amino acids: CASSSTSGSNTGELFF. DNA of the CDR3: TGTGCCAGCAGCTCTACTAGCGGGTCGAACACCGGGGAGCTGTTTTTT.

CDR3 sequence: CASSPKPGGTDTQYF. CDR3 coding DNA: TGTGCCAGCAGTCCGAAGCCCGGTGGCACAGATACGCAGTATTTT. The rearrangement joins TRBV6-1 to TRBJ2-3; no reliable D call. Trimming pared 5 bases from V and 1 base from J, leaving 13 bases between. Germline lookup yields CDR1 MNHNS and CDR2 SASEGT. The CDR3 has 15 residues.

V is TRBV6-5 and J is TRBJ1-2, with D possibly being TRBD1 (5 bases). The V gene lost 6 bases and the J gene lost 4 bases, with 18 bases spanning the gap. The germline gives CDR1 MNHEY, CDR2 SVGAGI. The CDR3 covers 15 residues. The CDR3 region is CASSLLSGRGYGYTF. The CDR3 DNA reads TGTGCCAGCAGCCTACTTTCTGGTAGGGGCTATGGCTACACCTTC.

The chain has TRBV6-1 and TRBJ2-7, with a possible D match to TRBD1 (5 bases). V gave up 4 bases and J gave up 5 bases, with 18 bases separating them. CDR3 length: 15 residues. Germline CDR1 MNHNS, CDR2 SASEGT. The CDR3, as DNA: TGTGCCAGCAGTGCCATAGTCAGGGTTTTCCACGAGCAGTACTTC. Encoded protein: CASSAIVRVFHEQYF.

The genes are TRBV19 and TRBJ2-1, with D possibly being TRBD1 (6 bases). V was shortened by 6 bases and J by 5 bases, with 20 bases between the two germline ends. This CDR3 comprises 16 residues. Germline V CDR1 and CDR2: LNHDA, SQIVND (reference sequence). Here the CDR3 reads CASSVFKVTGNNEQFF. As DNA, the CDR3 is TGTGCCAGTAGCGTGTTTAAGGTCACAGGGAACAATGAGCAGTTCTTC.

This clone was seen only once. The chain recombines TRBV6-5 with TRBJ1-1, with D maybe TRBD1 (5 bases). Deletions cut 6 bases from V and 1 base from J, with 15 bases between. Germline V lookup: CDR1 MNHEY, CDR2 SVGAGI. The CDR3 is 15 amino acids. CDR3 coding DNA: TGTGCCAGCAGCTATGGGGGGGACTGGAACACTGAAGCTTTCTTT. It encodes CASSYGGDWNTEAFF.

The chain uses TRBV7-2 and TRBJ2-1; D not resolved. V lost 5 bases and J lost 5, with 16 bases in between. The germline gives CDR1 SGHTA, CDR2 FQGNSA. This CDR3 has 15 residues. CDR3: CASSRLRMVDNEQFF. In nucleotides, the CDR3 is TGTGCCAGCAGCCGACTTAGGATGGTGGACAATGAGCAGTTCTTC. Supplemented by reference TRBV7-2 and TRBJ2-1, the full variable domain reads GAGVSQSPSNKVTEKGKDVELRCDPISGHTALYWYRQSLGQGLEFLIYFQGNSAPDKSGLPSDRFSAERTGGSVSTLTIQRTQQEDSAVYLCASSRLRMVDNEQFFGPGTRLTVL.

The rearrangement links TRBV7-9 to TRBJ1-2; D gene ambiguous. Deletions cut 4 bases from V and 3 bases from J, with 6 bases between. This CDR3 is built from 12 residues. CDR1 SEHNR and CDR2 FQNEAQ come from the germline V gene (reference sequence). CDR3: CASSYGDYGYTF. The DNA for the CDR3 is TGTGCCAGCAGCTACGGTGACTATGGCTACACCTTC.

This clone has a single count. The chain joins TRBV15 to TRBJ1-2, with D hard to call. The germline gives CDR1 LNHNV, CDR2 YYDKDF (reference sequence). Trimming took off 0 bases at V and 2 bases at J, with 16 bases between the two ends. The CDR3 runs 17 residues. The CDR3 DNA is TGTGCCACCAGCAGAGATCAGCCGGGTTTGGTAAACTATGGCTACACCTTC. Translated, it gives CATSRDQPGLVNYGYTF.

This chain links TRBV7-8 with TRBJ2-3; D possibly corresponds to TRBD2 (5 bases). CDR1 is SGHVS and CDR2 is FQNEAQ in the germline V gene. CDR3 size: 13 residues. V was shortened by 5 bases and J by 4 bases, with 10 bases between the two germline ends. The CDR3 region is CASSRTGADTQYF. Here the CDR3 DNA reads TGTGCCAGCAGCCGGACTGGGGCAGATACGCAGTATTTT.